The 12 T cell receptor beta chains below come from one sample, sequenced in a study of cytomegalovirus exposure and HLA in healthy donors. Researchers ran the PCR with 60 Vbeta and 13 Jbeta primers. The method was immunoSEQ multiplex PCR; TCRdb's version includes in-frame clones alone and lacks a portion of them. The sample has around 82,000 clones; about 78% are singletons. The sample consisted of PBMCs. These receptors were obtained from a male donor in good health and CMV-seropositive.

The rearrangement uses TRBV29-1 and TRBJ1-1; a weak D match, TRBD1 (5 bases). CDR3 length: 13 residues. Trimming pared 7 bases from V and 1 base from J, leaving 13 bases between. The germline CDR1 and CDR2 sequences are SQVTM and ANQGSEA. The DNA of the CDR3 is TGCAGCGCTGGGGCCCAGCCGAACACTGAAGCTTTCTTT. It translates to CSAGAQPNTEAFF.

The V and J genes are TRBV19 and TRBJ2-1, with 7 bases fitting TRBD2. J lost 5 bases, V lost 1 base, and 5 bases had no gene match. CDR1 is LNHDA and CDR2 is SQIVND in the germline V gene (reference sequence). The CDR3 contains 15 residues. The DNA for the CDR3 is TGTGCCAGTAGTATAGGGCTAGCGGTAAACAATGAGCAGTTCTTC. It encodes CASSIGLAVNNEQFF.

This sequence joins TRBV5-1 and TRBJ2-7; 10 bases fit TRBD1. This CDR3 is built from 14 residues. V lost 0 bases, J lost 3 bases, and 0 bases stayed unmatched. Germline V gene lookup returns CDR1 SGHRS and CDR2 YFSETQ. CDR3 coding DNA: TGCGCCAGCAGCTTGGGGGACAGGGGCTACGAGCAGTACTTC. Amino acids: CASSLGDRGYEQYF.

The chain recombines TRBV7-9 with TRBJ2-3; the D gene is possibly TRBD2 (5 bases). CDR3 length: 15 amino acids. Per germline, CDR1 SEHNR and CDR2 FQNEAQ (reference sequence). V lost 5 bases and J lost 1, with 13 bases in between. CDR3 nucleotides: TGTGCCAGCAGCCCCGGGGAGCGGCGCACAGATACGCAGTATTTT. This gives the protein CASSPGERRTDTQYF.

CDR3 protein: CASSISRGTNTEAFF. CDR3 bases: TGTGCCAGTAGTATTAGTCGAGGGACTAACACTGAAGCTTTCTTT. The J gene is TRBJ1-1, the V gene TRBV19, with a possible D match to TRBD1 (5 bases). Trimming removed 3 bases from V and 2 bases from J, with 13 bases in between. Per the germline V gene, CDR1 is LNHDA and CDR2 is SQIVND (reference sequence). The CDR3 extends over 15 amino acids.

The chain combines TRBV15 with TRBJ1-6; 7 bases line up with TRBD1. The ends lost 7 bases at V and 17 bases at J; junction bases unmatched: 17. The germline V gene has CDR1 LNHNV and CDR2 YYDKDF (reference sequence). The CDR3 runs 14 residues. In DNA form, the CDR3 reads TGTGCCACCACCCCGACAGGGCGTTCTAGTCAGGTCCACTTT. Amino acids: CATTPTGRSSQVHF.

CDR3 protein: CASSGLAGMGNEQFF. In DNA form, the CDR3 reads TGTGCCAGCAGTGGACTAGCGGGCATGGGCAATGAGCAGTTCTTC. The chain uses TRBV6-1 and TRBJ2-1, with 10 bases lining up with TRBD2. With V trimmed by 4 bases and J by 6 bases, 6 bases remained unmatched. Germline assignment: CDR1 MNHNS and CDR2 SASEGT. This CDR3 comprises 15 residues.

Here the CDR3 DNA reads TGTGCCAGCAGCTTAGTTTTGGGGGGCACTGAAGCTTTCTTT. Amino acid sequence: CASSLVLGGTEAFF. The V call is TRBV7-2, the J call TRBJ1-1; D is possibly TRBD1 (5 bases). V lost 1 base, J lost 4 bases, and 10 bases lay in between. Per germline, CDR1 SGHTA and CDR2 FQGNSA. The length of the CDR3 is 14 residues.

The chain uses TRBV7-3 and TRBJ2-3; 11 positions agree with TRBD2. The V gene's germline CDR1 is SGHTA and CDR2 FQGTGA. CDR3 length: 16 residues. V trimming: 6 bases; J trimming: 2 bases; junction bases outside the gene matches: 7. Here the CDR3 reads CASSLASGGPTDTQYF. CDR3 sequence (DNA): TGTGCCAGCAGTTTAGCTAGCGGGGGGCCCACAGATACGCAGTATTTT.

The chain is built from TRBV4-1 and TRBJ2-1; 9 positions agree with TRBD2. J was trimmed by 4 bases and V by 4 bases; bases with no gene match: 8. The CDR3 runs 16 residues. Looked up from germline, CDR1 is MGHRA and CDR2 is YSYEKL. CDR3 nucleotide sequence: TGCGCCAGCAGCCCCCGACGGAGCGGGAGGTACAATGAGCAGTTCTTC. It specifies CASSPRRSGRYNEQFF.

This sequence joins TRBV28 and TRBJ1-2; D is unresolved. Per germline, CDR1 MDHEN and CDR2 SYDVKM. This CDR3 spans 11 amino acids. V lost 6 bases, J lost 6 bases, and 8 bases lay in between. The CDR3 sequence is CASRTADGYTF. The CDR3 DNA reads as TGTGCCAGCAGAACCGCGGATGGCTACACCTTC.

The chain is built from TRBV28 and TRBJ1-6; D gene ambiguous. Germline values: CDR1 MDHEN, CDR2 SYDVKM. Trimming shortened V by 2 bases and J by 7 bases, and 12 bases separated the two germline ends. The CDR3 runs 15 residues. CDR3 sequence (DNA): TGTGCCAGCAGTTTAGGGCTCCCGGGGAATTCACCCCTCCACTTT. Its translation: CASSLGLPGNSPLHF.